The T cell receptor beta chain under discussion was sequenced for a study of T cell responses to AZD1222 COVID-19 vaccine. In the study overall: Second-dose intervals near 4 or 12 weeks were combined.

Sequencing used immunoSEQ multiplex PCR; TCRdb keeps in-frame clones, though not all of them. Altogether 150,000 or so clones are present, 94% being singletons, with the ten largest covering approximately 0.69%. CDR3 length equals 15 residues. V shed 1 base and J 0 bases; nucleotides not matched to a gene: 0. The V gene's germline CDR1 is SEHNR and CDR2 FQNEAQ (reference sequence). Source: peripheral blood, taken on day 0 of AZD1222 vaccination. The J gene is TRBJ2-1, the V gene TRBV7-9; 7 bases agree with TRBD1. The source of this sequence is an adult in good health. This CDR3 reads CASSLGQGSYNEQFF. CDR3 in DNA: TGTGCCAGCAGCTTAGGACAGGGCTCCTACAATGAGCAGTTCTTC.